This T cell receptor beta chain originates from a study of graft-versus-host responses after intestinal transplantation. At the level of the study: Anti-thymocyte globulin served as induction for all recipients, who then took tacrolimus and steroids for about 3 years.

Method: immunoSEQ multiplex PCR; TCRdb's copy keeps in-frame clones and lacks some. Here the sample spans about 96,000 clones, about 90% being singletons. Study conclusions and caveats: Declining HvG levels early post-transplant were linked to peak circulating GvH clone levels. Detected in recipient marrow were GvH clones, some of which were first observed in ileum or blood.

As regards this clone: The antigen is undetermined.

The CDR3 sequence is 14 residues long. Germline V gene lookup returns CDR1 SGHNT and CDR2 YYREEE (reference sequence). The V end lost 8 bases, the J end lost 0 bases, and 15 bases lay between the germline ends. The clonotype originates from a human donor who received an intestinal transplant. The chain uses TRBV5-4 and TRBJ2-7; D is perhaps TRBD1 (6 bases). The specimen was unstimulated CD4+ T cells sorted from spleen or lymph node cells, collected before intestinal transplant. Written as DNA, the CDR3 is TGTGCCAGTTCAGGGGCTTTGAGCTCCTACGAGCAGTACTTC. Encoded protein: CASSGALSSYEQYF. Combining the CDR3 with reference TRBV5-4 and TRBJ2-7 gives the whole variable domain ETGVTQSPTHLIKTRGQQVTLRCSSQSGHNTVSWYQQALGQGPQFIFQYYREEENGRGNFPPRFSGLQFPNYSSELNVNALELDDSALYLCASSGALSSYEQYFGPGTRLTVT.